These 30 T cell receptor beta chains originate from one sample sequenced in a study of low-dose radiotherapy and immunotherapy resistance in tumors. Primers targeting TRAV and TRBV primed first-strand cDNA, covering alpha and beta chains. With a constant-region primer and a V-primer adapter, TCRs were subjected to around 18 PCR cycles of amplification. A single record per CDR3 protein comes from TCRdb applying MiXCR to the reads. The sample holds fewer than 90,000 distinct CDR3 sequences, roughly 30% seen once. Described time point: before trial treatment. Sample: PBMCs, taken before treatment. The receptors come from a female donor with ovarian cancer.

This clonotype was recorded many times. CDR3 amino acids: CASSFSGARGIHEQFF. The CDR3 DNA sequence: TGTGCCAGCAGCTTTAGTGGGGCGCGAGGGATCCATGAGCAGTTCTTC. The chain recombines TRBV7-8 with TRBJ2-1; D tentatively reads TRBD1 or TRBD2 (5 bases each). Germline lookup yields CDR1 SGHVS and CDR2 FQNEAQ. The CDR3 length is 16 residues. V shed 3 bases and J shed 8 bases, with 20 bases lying between them.

V usage is TRBV28 and J usage is TRBJ2-3; 7 nucleotides match TRBD2. Germline trimming cut 2 bases from V and 6 bases from J; bases unmatched to any gene: 17. Germline-derived CDR1 and CDR2 are MDHEN and SYDVKM. CDR3 length: 18 residues. CDR3 nucleotide sequence: TGTGCCAGCAGTTTACGTGGAGGACTAGTACGTAGTCGGGATACGCAGTATTTT. Protein: CASSLRGGLVRSRDTQYF.

The chain recombines TRBV4-1 with TRBJ2-7; possibly TRBD2 for D (5 bases). The CDR3 is 15 amino acids. V was trimmed by 0 bases and J by 3 bases, leaving 12 bases between them. Germline lookup yields CDR1 MGHRA and CDR2 YSYEKL. CDR3 nucleotide sequence: TGCGCCAGCAGCCAAGATGAGGGAGACGGCTACGAGCAGTACTTC. It is translated as CASSQDEGDGYEQYF.

This clonotype was found many times. The rearrangement uses TRBV6-4 and TRBJ2-6; D call uncertain. The germline V gene encodes CDR1 MRHNA and CDR2 SNTAGT. This CDR3 contains 14 residues. Trimming stripped 4 bases from V and 2 bases from J, with 6 bases between. The DNA of the CDR3 is TGTGCCAGCAGTGCGGAGACTGGGGCCAACGTCCTGACTTTC. As protein: CASSAETGANVLTF.

In this sample, this clonotype turned up many times. The chain combines TRBV4-3 with TRBJ1-2; 7 positions agree with TRBD1. V shed 0 bases, J shed 0 bases, and the junction held 4 bases outside the gene matches. CDR1 and CDR2 from the germline V gene are LGHNA and YSLEER. This CDR3 contains 16 residues. Here the CDR3 reads CASSQELTGTNYGYTF. In DNA form, the CDR3 reads TGCGCCAGCAGCCAAGAATTGACAGGGACTAACTATGGCTACACCTTC.

This clonotype was picked up many times. The chain employs TRBV12-5 and TRBJ1-1, with unresolved D. Between the trimmed V and J ends, which lost 6 bases and 5 bases, there was a span of 7 bases. Looked up from germline, CDR1 is LGHNT and CDR2 is FRNRAP. The CDR3 contains 11 residues. CDR3 loop: CASGPVTEAFF. In DNA form, the CDR3 reads TGTGCTAGTGGGCCTGTGACTGAAGCTTTCTTT.

In its sample, this clonotype was seen a few times. The chain recombines TRBV6-1 with TRBJ2-7; D is unresolved. The CDR3 length is 13 residues. CDR1 is MNHNS and CDR2 is SASEGT in the germline V gene. V lost 5 bases to trimming and J lost 3 bases, with 11 bases between them. The DNA of the CDR3 is TGTGCCAGCAGTTACGAAGCCAACTACGAGCAGTACTTC. Translation gives CASSYEANYEQYF.

The chain has TRBV5-4 and TRBJ1-5; TRBD1 agrees at 9 bases. Germline V gene lookup returns CDR1 SGHNT and CDR2 YYREEE (reference sequence). The V segment lost 1 base and the J segment 2 bases; nucleotides outside the gene matches: 7. This CDR3 contains 17 residues. The CDR3 is CASSLWTGVQGNQPQHF. The CDR3 nucleotides are TGTGCCAGCAGCTTGTGGACAGGGGTTCAGGGCAATCAGCCCCAGCATTTT. The full variable domain, in which reference TRBV5-4 and TRBJ1-5 provide the parts outside the CDR3, is ETGVTQSPTHLIKTRGQQVTLRCSSQSGHNTVSWYQQALGQGPQFIFQYYREEENGRGNFPPRFSGLQFPNYSSELNVNALELDDSALYLCASSLWTGVQGNQPQHFGDGTRLSIL.

The rearrangement links TRBV9 to TRBJ2-1, with 9 bases matching TRBD2. This CDR3 spans 15 amino acids. Germline V gene data show CDR1 as SGDLS and CDR2 as YYNGEE. J was trimmed by 4 bases and V by 5 bases; bases with no gene match: 7. CDR3 in amino acids: CASSVSGSGYNEQFF. CDR3 DNA sequence: TGTGCCAGCAGTGTTAGCGGGAGTGGGTACAATGAGCAGTTCTTC.

The sample holds many counts of this clonotype. The V call is TRBV18, the J call TRBJ1-5, with 8 bases that match TRBD1. Looked up from germline, CDR1 is KGHSH and CDR2 is LQKENI. Trimming removed 5 bases from V and 6 bases from J; junction bases left unmatched: 6. The CDR3 covers 14 residues. This CDR3 is CASSDLQGGQPQHF. CDR3 sequence (DNA): TGTGCCAGCTCAGATTTACAGGGGGGTCAGCCCCAGCATTTT.

As DNA, the CDR3 is TGCAGCGTTGAAGATCGTGTCGCCACAGATACGCAGTATTTT. It encodes CSVEDRVATDTQYF. The chain couples TRBV29-1 to TRBJ2-3; D remains unclear. CDR1 and CDR2 from the germline V gene are SQVTM and ANQGSEA. The CDR3 runs 14 residues. Trimming shortened V by 0 bases and J by 2 bases, and 9 bases separated the two germline ends.

In its sample, this clonotype was seen a few times. This may be a read error, as it is one base from a much larger clone. V is TRBV19 and J is TRBJ2-7, with D perhaps TRBD1 or TRBD2 (5 bases each). V lost 3 bases, J lost 2 bases, and 14 bases lay in between. Germline V gene data show CDR1 as LNHDA and CDR2 as SQIVND (reference sequence). The CDR3 consists of 15 residues. CDR3 residues: CASSIRWQGAYEQYF. CDR3 coding DNA: TGTGCCAGTAGTATCCGATGGCAGGGAGCCTACGAGCAGTACTTC.

The sample holds many counts of this clonotype. This chain uses TRBV19 with TRBJ2-2, with D possibly matching TRBD2 (6 bases). This CDR3 contains 15 residues. Trimming cost V 4 bases and J 4 bases, with 13 bases left between them. From germline, CDR1 is LNHDA and CDR2 SQIVND (reference sequence). The CDR3 here is CASSTRLDPTGELFF. The CDR3 nucleotides read TGTGCCAGTAGTACCCGACTAGACCCCACCGGGGAGCTGTTTTTT.

The J gene is TRBJ2-3, the V gene TRBV20-1, with D perhaps given as TRBD1 or TRBD2 (6 bases each). Trimming took off 4 bases at V and 0 bases at J, with 14 bases between the two ends. This CDR3 contains 15 residues. CDR1 and CDR2 from the germline V gene are DFQATT and SNEGSKA (reference sequence). The CDR3: CSATSGGLSTDTQYF. The CDR3 DNA reads TGCAGTGCTACGTCCGGGGGCCTTAGCACAGATACGCAGTATTTT.

This clonotype turned up a few times. A much larger clone lies one base from this, so it may be a read error. J is TRBJ1-5 and V is TRBV7-2, with 7 positions matching TRBD1. The V gene's germline CDR1 is SGHTA and CDR2 FQGNSA. The CDR3 runs to 16 residues. V lost 1 base to trimming and J lost 4 bases; unmatched junction nucleotides: 7. The chain's CDR3 is CASSLGQQGTNQPQHF. In nucleotides, the CDR3 is TGTGCCAGCAGCTTAGGGCAACAGGGGACGAATCAGCCCCAGCATTTT.

There are a few counts of this clonotype. This chain links TRBV20-1 with TRBJ2-2; perhaps TRBD2 as D (5 bases). The CDR3 has 16 amino acids. Germline values: CDR1 DFQATT, CDR2 SNEGSKA (reference sequence). The germline V and J ends were trimmed by 0 bases and 6 bases, with 17 bases remaining between them. The CDR3 region is CSARDWSEGSAGELFF. The CDR3 coding sequence is TGCAGTGCTAGAGATTGGAGCGAGGGTAGCGCCGGGGAGCTGTTTTTT.

Many counts were recorded for this clonotype. The junction does not match germline at one end; this may be a read error. The rearrangement uses TRBV12-3 or TRBV12-4 and TRBJ1-2; unclear D gene. This CDR3 contains 12 residues. This CDR3 is CASSLAYYGYTF. The DNA for the CDR3 is TGTGCCAGCAGCTTAGCTTACTATGGCTACACCTTC.

CDR3 in amino acids: CSVEFTGGPKETQYF. CDR3 nucleotides: TGCAGCGTTGAATTTACGGGGGGGCCGAAAGAGACCCAGTACTTC. The chain joins TRBV29-1 to TRBJ2-5; 8 nucleotides align to TRBD2. V lost 2 bases and J lost 3; bases outside the gene matches: 8. The CDR3 consists of 15 residues. The germline CDR1 and CDR2 sequences are SQVTM and ANQGSEA.

Many counts were recorded for this clonotype. The CDR3 spells CASSSIETQYF. CDR3 nucleotides: TGTGCCAGCAGCTCGATAGAGACCCAGTACTTC. V usage is TRBV11-1 and J usage is TRBJ2-5, with no clear D. CDR3 length equals 11 residues. Trimming took off 4 bases at V and 4 bases at J, with 4 bases between the two ends. Germline V lookup: CDR1 SGHAT, CDR2 FQDESV (reference sequence). The full variable domain, with the rest looked up from reference TRBV11-1 and TRBJ2-5, is EAEVAQSPRYKITEKSQAVAFWCDPISGHATLYWYRQILGQGPELLVQFQDESVVDDSQLPKDRFSAERLKGVDSTLKIQPAELGDSAMYLCASSSIETQYFGPGTRLLVL.

This clonotype occurred once. This sequence joins TRBV6-2 or TRBV6-3 and TRBJ2-1; D is uncertain. Between the trimmed V and J ends, which lost 6 bases and 7 bases, there was a span of 19 bases. The length of the CDR3 is 15 residues. Germline loops: CDR1 MNHEY, CDR2 SVGEGT. CDR3 coding DNA: TGTGCCAGCAGCCCGCTGTCCTTAATGCGGAATGAGCAGTTCTTC. It is translated as CASSPLSLMRNEQFF.

For this clonotype: A far larger clone is one base from this, pointing to a likely read error. V usage is TRBV10-3 and J usage is TRBJ2-3; TRBD1 agrees at 7 bases. The V and J ends lost 5 bases and 4 bases, in that order; junction bases with no gene match: 3. The CDR3 sequence is 13 residues long. Germline lookup yields CDR1 ENHRY and CDR2 SYGVKD. The CDR3: CAISLQGPDTQYF. DNA of the CDR3: TGTGCCATCAGTTTACAGGGGCCAGATACGCAGTATTTT.

The sample holds many counts of this clonotype. The chain recombines TRBV15 with TRBJ2-2; D uncertain. The CDR3 consists of 17 residues. Germline V gene data show CDR1 as LNHNV and CDR2 as YYDKDF (reference sequence). Trimming removed 1 base from V and 3 bases from J, with 15 bases in between. The CDR3 loop is CATSRAPTITDTGELFF. CDR3 coding DNA: TGTGCCACCAGCAGAGCCCCCACAATTACCGACACCGGGGAGCTGTTTTTT.

This clonotype was seen at least ten times. V gene TRBV7-2 combines with J gene TRBJ2-3; 9 positions agree with TRBD2. The CDR3 is 16 amino acids. The V and J ends lost 1 base and 2 bases, in that order; junction bases with no gene match: 4. From germline, CDR1 is SGHTA and CDR2 FQGNSA. In nucleotides, the CDR3 is TGTGCCAGCAGCTTAGGTCGCGGGAGGGCCACAGATACGCAGTATTTT. Its translation is CASSLGRGRATDTQYF.

The chain combines TRBV7-8 with TRBJ2-3; no firm D call. The ends were cut back, 5 bases at V and 7 bases at J, with 22 bases in the middle. The CDR3 covers 16 residues. CDR1 and CDR2 from the germline V gene are SGHVS and FQNEAQ. The chain's CDR3 is CASSITPRAGGYTQYF. CDR3 nucleotides: TGTGCCAGCAGCATAACCCCCCGCGCCGGTGGGTATACGCAGTATTTT.

The J gene is TRBJ2-7, the V gene TRBV6-2 or TRBV6-3, with D possibly matching TRBD1 (5 bases). This CDR3 comprises 12 residues. Germline V gives CDR1 MNHEY, CDR2 SVGEGT. V lost 8 bases and J 0 bases, leaving 8 bases between the germline ends. The DNA of the CDR3 is TGTGCCAGCGAAGGGGTCTCCTACGAGCAGTACTTC. Amino acid sequence: CASEGVSYEQYF.

This clonotype was recorded once. V usage is TRBV10-3 and J usage is TRBJ2-1; 14 bases map to TRBD2. The trim removed 10 bases at V and 7 bases at J, leaving 9 bases unmatched. This CDR3 contains 15 residues. Germline V gene sequence: CDR1 ENHRY, CDR2 SYGVKD. The CDR3 sequence is CATHGTSGRKNEQFF. CDR3 DNA: TGTGCCACGCACGGGACTAGCGGGAGAAAGAATGAGCAGTTCTTC.

Many counts were recorded for this clonotype. CDR3 protein: CSASPWGQETQYF. CDR3 coding DNA: TGCAGTGCTAGCCCTTGGGGCCAAGAGACCCAGTACTTC. The chain combines TRBV20-1 with TRBJ2-5; D unclear. The CDR3 runs 13 residues. From germline, CDR1 is DFQATT and CDR2 SNEGSKA (reference sequence). Trimming took off 3 bases at V and 1 base at J, with 9 bases between the two ends.

There are many counts of this clonotype. The chain is built from TRBV28 and TRBJ2-1; 7 nucleotides line up with TRBD1. Trimming took 6 bases from V and 3 from J; bases not matched to a gene: 5. The CDR3 loop spans 14 amino acids. In germline, CDR1 is MDHEN, CDR2 SYDVKM. CDR3 sequence reads: CASRSDRFYNEQFF. In DNA, the CDR3 is TGTGCCAGCAGATCGGACAGGTTCTACAATGAGCAGTTCTTC.

This clonotype has just a few counts. The J gene is TRBJ2-7, the V gene TRBV7-8; TRBD1 agrees at 9 bases. The CDR3 has 15 residues. Trimming took 5 bases from V and 4 from J; bases not matched to a gene: 9. Germline V gene data show CDR1 as SGHVS and CDR2 as FQNEAQ. This chain's CDR3 is CASSLGGQGLYEQYF. CDR3 bases: TGTGCCAGCAGCCTGGGGGGACAGGGACTTTACGAGCAGTACTTC.

This clonotype was seen at least ten times. The chain carries TRBV12-5 and TRBJ2-1; D is undetermined. The germline V gene has CDR1 LGHNT and CDR2 FRNRAP. V was shortened by 2 bases and J by 0 bases, with 20 bases between the two germline ends. This CDR3 is 19 amino acids long. CDR3 sequence (DNA): TGTGCTAGTGGTTTGTATTCGCCAGCTTGGCGTCACTCCTACAATGAGCAGTTCTTC. It codes for CASGLYSPAWRHSYNEQFF. The entire variable domain, with the rest obtained from reference TRBV12-5 and TRBJ2-1, is as follows: DARVTQTPRHKVTEMGQEVTMRCQPILGHNTVFWYRQTMMQGLELLAYFRNRAPLDDSGMPKDRFSAEMPDATLATLKIQPSEPRDSAVYFCASGLYSPAWRHSYNEQFFGPGTRLTVL.